These 14 T cell receptor beta chains were all obtained from the same sample, sequenced in a study of T cells expressing NK-cell markers. Reanalyzing the 5' RACE reads, TCRdb keeps one entry per CDR3 protein, without DNA. The sample totals hundreds of thousands of distinct CDR3 sequences. Input material: blood T cells: a sorted CD56 or NKG2C T cell subset, CD4+ or CD8+ T cells, or bulk PBMC T cells (not recorded which). The receptors stem from a woman aged 18-70 years in good health.

This sequence joins TRBV7-3 and TRBJ2-5; the TCRdb call, TRBD2, lacks DNA for checking. The CDR3 contains 14 residues. Germline CDR1 and CDR2: SGHTA and FQGTGA. CDR3 sequence reads: CASSLTGRRETQYF.

The rearrangement links TRBV3-1 to TRBJ2-5. CDR1 and CDR2 (germline): LGHDT, YNNKEL (reference sequence). The CDR3 is 16 residues long. The CDR3 loop is CASSQDEDVIGETQYF.

The chain's CDR3 is CASRGWRAVNNSPLHF. The chain uses TRBV11-2 and TRBJ1-6. CDR1 is SGHAT and CDR2 is FQNNGV in the germline V gene. The CDR3 totals 16 residues.

The chain links TRBV9 to TRBJ2-5; checking the TCRdb D call of TRBD2 is not possible without DNA. Germline loops: CDR1 SGDLS, CDR2 YYNGEE. The CDR3 extends over 15 amino acids. The chain's CDR3 is CASSTVAGPQETQYF.

The chain uses TRBV6-2 or TRBV6-3 and TRBJ2-2; TCRdb picks TRBD1, but there is no DNA to check that call. This CDR3 spans 15 amino acids. In germline, CDR1 is MNHEY, CDR2 SVGEGT. CDR3 loop: CASRSGGSNTGELFF.

V and J are TRBV12-3 or TRBV12-4 and TRBJ2-2; TCRdb gives TRBD1 as the D gene, but with no DNA this cannot be confirmed. The CDR3 is 17 residues long. This chain's CDR3 is CASSLKGQSYNTGELFF.

V and J are TRBV20-1 and TRBJ2-1; no DNA is available, so the TRBD1 call from TCRdb remains unchecked. Per the germline V gene, CDR1 is DFQATT and CDR2 is SNEGSKA (reference sequence). The CDR3 has 15 amino acids. CDR3 sequence: CSARVIIRVHNEQFF.

The rearrangement joins TRBV5-4 to TRBJ2-5; TCRdb proposes TRBD2, but this gene call is untestable without DNA. The germline CDR1 and CDR2 sequences are SGHNT and YYREEE (reference sequence). The CDR3 is 16 residues long. CDR3 sequence reads: CASSHRLAGRKETQYF. Filled out from reference TRBV5-4 and TRBJ2-5, the complete variable domain reads ETGVTQSPTHLIKTRGQQVTLRCSSQSGHNTVSWYQQALGQGPQFIFQYYREEENGRGNFPPRFSGLQFPNYSSELNVNALELDDSALYLCASSHRLAGRKETQYFGPGTRLLVL.

The chain couples TRBV13 to TRBJ2-1; TCRdb designates TRBD1, a call that cannot be tested without DNA. Germline V gene sequence: CDR1 PRHDT, CDR2 FYEKMQ (reference sequence). The CDR3 runs to 16 residues. The CDR3 spells CASSFFWAGGYNEQFF.

The CDR3 spells CASSSRDRVGEAFF. The chain joins TRBV5-1 to TRBJ1-1; as DNA is missing, the TRBD1 call by TCRdb cannot be tested. Germline CDR1 is SGHRS and CDR2 is YFSETQ. The CDR3 sequence is 14 residues long.

J is TRBJ2-3 and V is TRBV7-9; TCRdb calls TRBD1, which cannot be checked without DNA. This CDR3 has 14 amino acids. The germline CDR1 and CDR2 sequences are SEHNR and FQNEAQ (reference sequence). CDR3 sequence: CASSLGTVTDTQYF. The variable domain in full, with the rest retrieved from reference TRBV7-9 and TRBJ2-3, is DTGVSQNPRHKITKRGQNVTFRCDPISEHNRLYWYRQTLGQGPEFLTYFQNEAQLEKSRLLSDRFSAERPKGSFSTLEIQRTEQGDSAMYLCASSLGTVTDTQYFGPGTRLTVL.

The chain uses TRBV28 and TRBJ2-7; as DNA is missing, the TRBD2 call by TCRdb cannot be tested. Germline V CDR1 and CDR2: MDHEN, SYDVKM. The CDR3 covers 14 residues. CDR3 protein: CASGGLAEWREQYF.

This chain joins TRBV20-1 and TRBJ2-3; as DNA is missing, the TRBD2 call by TCRdb cannot be tested. Looked up from germline, CDR1 is DFQATT and CDR2 is SNEGSKA (reference sequence). The CDR3 totals 15 residues. This CDR3 reads CSAREGGSIPDTQYF.

V and J are TRBV7-6 and TRBJ2-5; as DNA is missing, the TRBD1 call by TCRdb cannot be tested. Germline values: CDR1 SGHVS, CDR2 FNYEAQ. This CDR3 region has 15 residues. CDR3 residues: CASSPPGTLGETQYF.